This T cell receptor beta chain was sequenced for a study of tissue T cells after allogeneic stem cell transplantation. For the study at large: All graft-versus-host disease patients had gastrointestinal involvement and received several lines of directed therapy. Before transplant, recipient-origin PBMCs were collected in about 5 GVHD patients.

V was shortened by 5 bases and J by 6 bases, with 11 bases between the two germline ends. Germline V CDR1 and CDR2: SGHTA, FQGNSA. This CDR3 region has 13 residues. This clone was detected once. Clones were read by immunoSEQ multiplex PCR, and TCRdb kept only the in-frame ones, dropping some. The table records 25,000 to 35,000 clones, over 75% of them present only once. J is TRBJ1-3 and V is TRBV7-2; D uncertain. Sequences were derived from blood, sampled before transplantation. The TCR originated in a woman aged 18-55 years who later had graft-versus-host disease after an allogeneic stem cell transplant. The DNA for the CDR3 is TGTGCCAGCAGCCGCGGATTTCTAAACACCATATATTTT. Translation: CASSRGFLNTIYF.